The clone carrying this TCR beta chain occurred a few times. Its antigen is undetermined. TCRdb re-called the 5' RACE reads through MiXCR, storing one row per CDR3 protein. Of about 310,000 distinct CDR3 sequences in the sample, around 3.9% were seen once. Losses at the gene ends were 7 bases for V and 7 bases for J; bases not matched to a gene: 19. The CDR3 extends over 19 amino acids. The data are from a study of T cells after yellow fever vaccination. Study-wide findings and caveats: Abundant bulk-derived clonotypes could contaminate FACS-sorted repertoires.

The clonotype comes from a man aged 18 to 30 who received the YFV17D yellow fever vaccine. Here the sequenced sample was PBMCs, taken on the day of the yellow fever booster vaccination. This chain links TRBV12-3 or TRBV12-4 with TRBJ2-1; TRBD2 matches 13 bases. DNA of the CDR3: TGTGCCAGCACCTCATTGGGACTAGCGGGGCCGCAACGGGGGAATGAGCAGTTCTTC. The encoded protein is CASTSLGLAGPQRGNEQFF.